A selection of T cell receptor beta chains follows, all from one sample in a study of OX40 agonist ivuxolimab in advanced cancers. This table comes from immunoSEQ multiplex PCR, and its TCRdb copy is limited to in-frame clones, with some not included. The table has 54,000 or so clones, over 70% seen once. This specimen was CD4+ or CD8+ T cells sorted from blood, taken in a trial of the OX40 agonist ivuxolimab. The origin of the receptors is an adult with an advanced solid tumor such as melanoma, head and neck, liver or kidney cancer. Each CDR3 is given with its conserved first and last residue. D genes are given only for firm matches. Not all rows give a size; the values are once, few, many and, for expanded clones, a class.

- | - | TRBJ2-3 | TRBV19 | TGTGCCACTCTAGAGGTCGGGGCCCTATCCACAGATACGCAGTATTTT | CATLEVGALSTDTQYF
- | - | TRBJ2-7 | TRBV11-2 | TGTGCCAGCAGCTTTTCCGGCTGGAGCTCCTACGAGCAGTACTTC | CASSFSGWSSYEQYF
- | - | TRBJ1-2 | TRBV28 | TGTGCCAGCAGTCAAGGACAGTTGGGCTACACCTTC | CASSQGQLGYTF
- | - | TRBJ2-2 | TRBV5-4 | TGTGCCAGCAGCTTGGCAAGAAACACCGGGGAGCTGTTTTTT | CASSLARNTGELFF
- | - | TRBJ2-3 | TRBV10-3 | TGTGCCATCAGTACCAGCGGTGGAGGGGGGGCAGATACGCAGTATTTT | CAISTSGGGGADTQYF
TRBD2 | - | TRBJ2-1 | TRBV14 | TGTGCCAGCAGCCAAGACAAGCTAGCGGGGGGGCTAGTCTATGAGCAGTTCTTC | CASSQDKLAGGLVYEQFF
- | - | TRBJ1-2 | TRBV7-2 | TGTGCCAGCAGCCCGAGGGCCAGCTATGGCTACACCTTC | CASSPRASYGYTF
- | - | TRBJ1-5 | TRBV12-5 | TGTGCTAGTGCCCCTGGGGAGGGCAATCAGCCCCAGCATTTT | CASAPGEGNQPQHF
TRBD1 | - | TRBJ1-2 | TRBV28 | TGTGCCAGCAGTTCCGTCGGACAGGAAGCTAACTATGGCTACACCTTC | CASSSVGQEANYGYTF
TRBD1 | - | TRBJ2-2 | TRBV6-6 | TGTGCCAGCAGTACGACAGGGGGCCGGGACACCGGGGAGCTGTTTTTT | CASSTTGGRDTGELFF
- | few | TRBJ1-2 | TRBV6-5 | TGTGCCAGCAGAGCAGGGTCGCGCTATGGCTACACCTTC | CASRAGSRYGYTF
- | - | TRBJ2-5 | TRBV30 | TGTGCCTGGAAACCGGGACATAGTAAAAAAGAGACCCAGTACTTC | CAWKPGHSKKETQYF
- | - | TRBJ2-3 | TRBV2 | TGTGCCAGCAGTGAGTCGGGGCCCGATACGCAGTATTTT | CASSESGPDTQYF
- | - | TRBJ1-4 | TRBV25-1 | TGTGCCAGCAGTGGGACGAGGGCAACTAATGAAAAACTGTTTTTT | CASSGTRATNEKLFF
- | - | TRBJ2-1 | TRBV4-1 | TGCGCCAGCAGCCCAGGAAGCCCGTTTAACTACAATGAGCAGTTCTTC | CASSPGSPFNYNEQFF
- | - | TRBJ1-5 | TRBV15 | TGTGCCACCAGCAGAGATCGGCAGGAGCAGCCCCAGCATTTT | CATSRDRQEQPQHF
- | - | TRBJ2-3 | TRBV14 | TGTGCCAGCAGCCAAGACAACTTTGGAGCTTTGGATACGCAGTATTTT | CASSQDNFGALDTQYF